These 27 T cell receptor beta chains were sequenced from one sample in a study of regulatory dendritic cells for organ transplantation (dated by TCRdb to 2016 to 2017). Sorted T cell subsets were CFSE-labeled and co-cultured for 4 to 6 days with allogeneic regulatory or mature dendritic cells at a 1:10 DC:T ratio. The library came from the immunoSEQ multiplex PCR assay. As stored in TCRdb, this immuneACCESS dataset retains in-frame rearrangements with V and J assigned. A fraction of the clones does not appear; measured against another copy, unresolved V genes explain less than half of the discrepancy, and the remainder lacks a known reason. This sample has 9,500 to 15,000 clones in its table, and around three quarters of those were observed once. 0.55% to 0.75% of the sample goes to the ten largest clones. These receptors have no identified antigens. The specimen sequenced was naive CD4+ T cells from blood cultured with regulatory dendritic cells. Interpreted using the paper, the cell subset or site label stands for: CD45RA+ naive T cells. Source of these receptors: a human donor in good health.

The chain is built from TRBV7-2 and TRBJ1-3; maybe TRBD1 (6 bases). V lost 5 bases and J 0 bases, leaving 8 bases between the germline ends. Germline V lookup: CDR1 SGHTA, CDR2 FQGNSA. CDR3 length: 14 amino acids. CDR3 in amino acids: CASSQTGSGNTIYF. The CDR3 bases are TGTGCCAGCAGCCAGACAGGCTCTGGAAACACCATATATTTT. Using reference TRBV7-2 and TRBJ1-3 for the parts outside the CDR3, the full variable domain is GAGVSQSPSNKVTEKGKDVELRCDPISGHTALYWYRQSLGQGLEFLIYFQGNSAPDKSGLPSDRFSAERTGGSVSTLTIQRTQQEDSAVYLCASSQTGSGNTIYFGEGSWLTVV.

By frequency in the sample, this clone is medium-sized. CDR3 residues: CASSFTDSGNTIYF. The CDR3 nucleotides are TGTGCCAGCAGCTTTACAGACTCTGGAAACACCATATATTTT. The rearrangement links TRBV11-1 to TRBJ1-3; D remains unclear. Germline loops: CDR1 SGHAT, CDR2 FQDESV (reference sequence). The V gene lost 3 bases and the J gene lost 0 bases, with 6 bases spanning the gap. CDR3 length equals 14 residues.

The chain has TRBV5-1 and TRBJ2-3, with 12 bases lining up with TRBD2. The CDR3 length is 16 residues. Losses at the gene ends were 5 bases for V and 0 bases for J; bases not matched to a gene: 4. Germline CDR1 is SGHRS and CDR2 is YFSETQ. CDR3 DNA sequence: TGCGCCAGCAGACCGACTAGCGGGGGAAGCACAGATACGCAGTATTTT. This sequence encodes CASRPTSGGSTDTQYF.

The chain is built from TRBV7-9 and TRBJ1-3; D uncertain. V lost 5 bases and J lost 4, with 9 bases in between. The CDR3 covers 13 residues. Germline V gives CDR1 SEHNR, CDR2 FQNEAQ (reference sequence). CDR3 DNA sequence: TGTGCCAGCAGCCCCGTCCAGGGAAACACCATATATTTT. Translation: CASSPVQGNTIYF.

The rearrangement joins TRBV19 to TRBJ1-2; 9 bases agree with TRBD1. Germline V CDR1 and CDR2: LNHDA, SQIVND (reference sequence). The CDR3 extends over 14 amino acids. J lost 4 bases, V lost 6 bases, and 6 bases had no gene match. The chain's CDR3 is CASSPGQGIYGYTF. CDR3 bases: TGTGCCAGTAGCCCGGGACAGGGAATCTATGGCTACACCTTC. The whole variable domain, remainder taken from reference TRBV19 and TRBJ1-2, is DGGITQSPKYLFRKEGQNVTLSCEQNLNHDAMYWYRQDPGQGLRLIYYSQIVNDFQKGDIAEGYSVSREKKESFPLTVTSAQKNPTAFYLCASSPGQGIYGYTFGSGTRLTVV.

In the case of this clone: One end of the junction is discordant with germline, which a read error may explain. The chain has TRBV28 and TRBJ1-1; a possible D gene is TRBD1 (6 bases). The length of the CDR3 is 14 residues. The germline V gene has CDR1 MDHEN and CDR2 SYDVKM. The CDR3 coding sequence is TGTGCCAGCATCTACAGGGTTTTGAACGCTGAAGCTTTCTTT. Translation: CASIYRVLNAEAFF. Based on the CDR3 plus reference TRBV28 and TRBJ1-1, the full variable domain is DVKVTQSSRYLVKRTGEKVFLECVQDMDHENMFWYRQDPGLGLRLIYFSYDVKMKEKGDIPEGYSVSREKKERFSLILESASTNQTSMYLCASIYRVLNAEAFFGQGTRLTVV.

This clone has just a few counts. The chain combines TRBV18 with TRBJ2-5; 8 bases map to TRBD2. This CDR3 has 18 residues. Germline values: CDR1 KGHSH, CDR2 LQKENI. J gave up 1 base and V 3 bases, and 13 bases lay outside the gene matches. The CDR3 coding sequence is TGTGCCAGCTCACCCGGGACTTTCGCGGGGGGCCGCCAAGAGACCCAGTACTTC. It yields the protein CASSPGTFAGGRQETQYF.

The V call is TRBV9, the J call TRBJ2-2; 12 nucleotides line up with TRBD2. The CDR3 totals 17 residues. Germline assignment: CDR1 SGDLS and CDR2 YYNGEE. V lost 0 bases to trimming and J lost 0 bases; unmatched junction nucleotides: 0. The CDR3 spells CASSVGLAGANTGELFF. The CDR3 region has the DNA TGTGCCAGCAGCGTAGGACTAGCGGGGGCGAACACCGGGGAGCTGTTTTTT.

V is TRBV6-1 and J is TRBJ1-1; 12 nucleotides match TRBD1. Germline V gene data show CDR1 as MNHNS and CDR2 as SASEGT. V gave up 2 bases and J gave up 0 bases; unmatched junction bases: 10. This CDR3 spans 19 amino acids. This CDR3 is CASSERGAGQGALNTEAFF. The CDR3 nucleotides are TGTGCCAGCAGTGAAAGAGGCGCGGGACAGGGGGCGTTGAACACTGAAGCTTTCTTT.

CDR3: CASSLSAGFADTQYF. CDR3 DNA: TGCGCCAGCAGCTTATCAGCGGGGTTCGCAGATACGCAGTATTTT. The rearrangement joins TRBV5-1 to TRBJ2-3, with TRBD2 identical over 7 bases. V was pared by 2 bases and J by 4 bases, with 7 bases of the junction left unmatched. The CDR3 is 15 amino acids. From germline, CDR1 is SGHRS and CDR2 YFSETQ.

CDR3 protein: CASSLRQGAEAFF. The CDR3 region has the DNA TGTGCCAGCTCACTCAGACAGGGGGCTGAAGCTTTCTTT. This chain joins TRBV18 and TRBJ1-1, with 9 bases identical to TRBD1. The CDR3 totals 13 residues. V lost 4 bases, J lost 6 bases, and 3 bases stayed unmatched. CDR1 KGHSH and CDR2 LQKENI come from the germline V gene.

J is TRBJ2-2 and V is TRBV5-4; 7 nucleotides match TRBD1. CDR1 and CDR2 (germline): SGHNT, YYREEE (reference sequence). With 3 bases clipped from V and 5 bases from J, the junction kept 7 bases outside the gene matches. The CDR3 spans 15 residues. The CDR3 region has the DNA TGTGCCAGCAGCTCTACAGGGGAAGGTACCGGGGAGCTGTTTTTT. It yields the protein CASSSTGEGTGELFF. The full variable domain, completed using reference TRBV5-4 and TRBJ2-2, is ETGVTQSPTHLIKTRGQQVTLRCSSQSGHNTVSWYQQALGQGPQFIFQYYREEENGRGNFPPRFSGLQFPNYSSELNVNALELDDSALYLCASSSTGEGTGELFFGEGSRLTVL.

V is TRBV12-5 and J is TRBJ1-5, with 7 bases fitting TRBD1. With V trimmed by 4 bases and J by 0 bases, 18 bases remained unmatched. This CDR3 contains 20 residues. CDR1 and CDR2 from the germline V gene are LGHNT and FRNRAP. For the CDR3, the DNA is TGTGCTAGTGGTTCTCAACCGATTACCCGGGGACAGAATAGCAATCAGCCCCAGCATTTT. Translating it yields CASGSQPITRGQNSNQPQHF.

The rearrangement links TRBV7-2 to TRBJ1-5, with D possibly matching TRBD1 (5 bases). V lost 5 bases and J 2 bases, leaving 13 bases between the germline ends. Germline values: CDR1 SGHTA, CDR2 FQGNSA. The CDR3 loop spans 15 amino acids. CDR3 coding DNA: TGTGCCAGCAGCCCACCCGGGGGAGGCAATCAGCCCCAGCATTTT. The encoded protein is CASSPPGGGNQPQHF.

The chain has TRBV6-6 and TRBJ1-1; D is perhaps TRBD1 (5 bases). Between the trimmed V and J ends, which lost 6 bases and 11 bases, there was a span of 25 bases. CDR1 is MNHNY, CDR2 SVGAGI, per germline (reference sequence). The CDR3 extends over 15 amino acids. CDR3 DNA: TGTGCCAGCAGCCCGAGTGGTGCTGGGCAGGGTCGGGCTTTCTTT. This encodes CASSPSGAGQGRAFF.

The chain carries TRBV7-3 and TRBJ2-3; D is possibly TRBD2 (5 bases). Trimming left V 5 bases short and J 6 bases short, with 12 bases between. This CDR3 has 13 residues. Germline CDR1 and CDR2: SGHTA and FQGTGA. The CDR3 spells CASSGRGGDTQYF. The CDR3 DNA follows: TGTGCCAGCAGCGGGAGAGGCGGGGATACGCAGTATTTT.

The chain combines TRBV20-1 with TRBJ2-3; D is undetermined. Between the trimmed V and J ends, which lost 8 bases and 4 bases, there was a span of 10 bases. Germline CDR1 reads DFQATT; CDR2 reads SNEGSKA (reference sequence). The CDR3 consists of 11 residues. The CDR3 sequence is CSSILSDTQYF. The DNA of the CDR3 is TGCAGTAGCATTTTATCAGATACGCAGTATTTT.

The chain carries TRBV9 and TRBJ2-3; TRBD2 aligns across 11 bases. The CDR3 extends over 17 amino acids. CDR1 is SGDLS and CDR2 is YYNGEE in the germline V gene. The V and J ends lost 0 bases and 6 bases, in that order; junction bases with no gene match: 9. CDR3 coding DNA: TGTGCCAGCAGCGTAGAGCTAGCGGGGGGTCCCGGGGATACGCAGTATTTT. Amino acids: CASSVELAGGPGDTQYF.

The V call is TRBV7-8, the J call TRBJ1-3; perhaps TRBD1 as D (5 bases). The germline V and J ends were trimmed by 1 base and 2 bases, with 21 bases remaining between them. CDR1 is SGHVS, CDR2 FQNEAQ, per germline. The length of the CDR3 is 19 residues. The chain's CDR3 is CASSLESAHGGYTGNTIYF. For the CDR3, the DNA is TGTGCCAGCAGCTTAGAGTCCGCGCACGGGGGATACACTGGAAACACCATATATTTT.

The chain combines TRBV6-5 with TRBJ2-7; D perhaps matches TRBD1 (6 bases). V was cut by 5 bases and J by 6 bases, with 14 bases left in between. The germline V gene has CDR1 MNHEY and CDR2 SVGAGI. This CDR3 spans 13 amino acids. This chain's CDR3 is CASSNGQLGEQYF. Here the CDR3 DNA reads TGTGCCAGCAGTAACGGACAGCTGGGCGAGCAGTACTTC.

This sequence joins TRBV7-8 and TRBJ1-1; no clear D. The CDR3 spans 14 residues. Trimming took off 3 bases at V and 1 base at J, with 9 bases between the two ends. The germline CDR1 and CDR2 sequences are SGHVS and FQNEAQ. The CDR3 is CASSFSRGNTEAFF. In DNA form, the CDR3 reads TGTGCCAGCAGCTTTTCTCGCGGGAACACTGAAGCTTTCTTT.

This chain uses TRBV19 with TRBJ1-1, with D possibly matching TRBD1 (6 bases). There are 13 residues in the CDR3. Between the trimmed V and J ends, which lost 7 bases and 5 bases, there was a span of 14 bases. Germline lookup yields CDR1 LNHDA and CDR2 SQIVND (reference sequence). The CDR3 protein is CASTPGVVTEAFF. The CDR3 DNA reads as TGTGCCAGTACTCCAGGGGTGGTAACTGAAGCTTTCTTT.

The chain is built from TRBV5-1 and TRBJ1-4, with D unclear. CDR1 is SGHRS, CDR2 YFSETQ, per germline. Trimming took 0 bases from V and 3 from J, leaving 6 bases between them. There are 14 residues in the CDR3. The CDR3 protein is CASSLDSPNEKLFF. CDR3 coding DNA: TGCGCCAGCAGCTTGGACAGTCCTAATGAAAAACTGTTTTTT.

This clone appeared once. The chain has TRBV6-5 and TRBJ1-1; TRBD1 matches at 10 bases. Germline CDR1 and CDR2: MNHEY and SVGAGI. The CDR3 is 15 residues long. J gave up 5 bases and V 4 bases, and 7 bases lay outside the gene matches. This CDR3 reads CASSLTGGGVTEAFF. The DNA for the CDR3 is TGTGCCAGCAGTTTGACAGGGGGCGGGGTGACTGAAGCTTTCTTT.

The chain links TRBV5-8 to TRBJ2-4; D is possibly TRBD1 (6 bases). V lost 3 bases and J lost 5, with 15 bases in between. Germline V gives CDR1 SGHTS, CDR2 YDEGEE. The CDR3 has 15 amino acids. The CDR3 spells CASSSQGRWENIQYF. In DNA, the CDR3 is TGTGCCAGCAGCTCACAGGGACGATGGGAAAACATTCAGTACTTC.

V gene TRBV9 combines with J gene TRBJ2-7; TRBD2 aligns across 8 bases. Germline CDR1 SGDLS, CDR2 YYNGEE. The CDR3 runs 15 residues. Unmatched junction bases numbered 4, after V lost 0 bases and J lost 2 bases. CDR3 protein: CASSVGSGGTYEQYF. The CDR3 coding sequence is TGTGCCAGCAGCGTAGGGAGCGGGGGAACCTACGAGCAGTACTTC.

The chain recombines TRBV5-6 with TRBJ1-1; 7 nucleotides line up with TRBD1. Unmatched junction bases numbered 11, after V lost 4 bases and J lost 8 bases. Germline V lookup: CDR1 SGHDT, CDR2 YYEEEE. The CDR3 covers 14 residues. Written as DNA, the CDR3 is TGTGCCAGCAGCCCGACACTCGGACAGGACGAAGCTTTCTTT. Its translation is CASSPTLGQDEAFF.